Following are 10 T cell receptor beta chains from one sample sequenced in a study of T cells in narcolepsy. Libraries were prepared by immunoSEQ multiplex PCR; TCRdb keeps only in-frame clonotypes and omits some of them. The profile shows 15,000 to 20,000 clones, over 55% of them singletons. Source material: CD45RA- memory CD8+ T cells from PBMCs. These receptor sequences come from a human donor with narcolepsy.

The sample holds one count of this clone. The chain is built from TRBV4-1 and TRBJ1-1; a weak D match, TRBD1 (5 bases). Germline lookup yields CDR1 MGHRA and CDR2 YSYEKL. CDR3 size: 14 residues. V lost 4 bases and J lost 4, with 13 bases in between. CDR3 residues: CASSPGEGSTEAFF. DNA for the CDR3: TGCGCCAGCAGCCCCGGGGAGGGGAGCACTGAAGCTTTCTTT.

The CDR3 DNA reads as TGTGCCAGCAGCTTGGGGCGGAATGAGCAGTTCTTC. Encoded protein: CASSLGRNEQFF. The chain combines TRBV7-9 with TRBJ2-1; a weak D match, TRBD1 (5 bases). In germline, CDR1 is SEHNR, CDR2 FQNEAQ (reference sequence). Deletions cut 3 bases from V and 7 bases from J, with 7 bases between. This CDR3 has 12 amino acids.

This clone was observed a few times. The chain carries TRBV2 and TRBJ2-3; maybe TRBD2 (5 bases). From germline, CDR1 is SNHLY and CDR2 FYNNEI. V lost 3 bases, J lost 0 bases, and 10 bases lay in between. CDR3 length equals 15 residues. CDR3 protein: CASSERVSSTDTQYF. The CDR3 nucleotides read TGTGCCAGCAGTGAGAGGGTTTCGAGCACAGATACGCAGTATTTT.

CDR3 sequence: CASSYEGGNQPQHF. For the CDR3, the DNA is TGTGCCAGCAGTTACGAGGGGGGCAATCAGCCCCAGCATTTT. V usage is TRBV6-5 and J usage is TRBJ1-5, with D possibly matching TRBD1 (6 bases). V was pared by 2 bases and J by 2 bases, with 7 bases between. Germline V lookup: CDR1 MNHEY, CDR2 SVGAGI. The CDR3 covers 14 residues.

The rearrangement uses TRBV9 and TRBJ1-1; D unclear. V lost 3 bases, J lost 3 bases, and 9 bases lay in between. The CDR3 totals 13 residues. From germline, CDR1 is SGDLS and CDR2 YYNGEE. Written as DNA, the CDR3 is TGTGCCAGCAGCGCAGAACTAGACACTGAAGCTTTCTTT. This gives the protein CASSAELDTEAFF.

The chain is built from TRBV9 and TRBJ2-3, with D perhaps matching TRBD1 (6 bases). Germline V gives CDR1 SGDLS, CDR2 YYNGEE. The V gene lost 6 bases and the J gene lost 3 bases, with 14 bases spanning the gap. CDR3 length equals 14 residues. CDR3 residues: CASTRGLVTDTQYF. In DNA, the CDR3 is TGTGCCAGCACCAGGGGTCTGGTGACAGATACGCAGTATTTT.

The CDR3 bases are TGTGCCAGCAGCTTAGCCGGCACCTACAATGAGCAGTTCTTC. Its translation: CASSLAGTYNEQFF. The chain is built from TRBV7-9 and TRBJ2-1; no definite D call. The CDR3 totals 14 residues. Germline values: CDR1 SEHNR, CDR2 FQNEAQ (reference sequence). Deletions cut 0 bases from V and 2 bases from J, with 5 bases between.

As to this clone: The germline gene is not matched at one end of the junction; a read error may be the cause. The V gene is TRBV5-4, the J gene TRBJ2-7, with D unresolved. In germline, CDR1 is SGHNT, CDR2 YYREEE (reference sequence). The CDR3 covers 12 residues. As DNA, the CDR3 is TGTGCCAGCAGCTTGATGACGACTGAGCAGGACTTC. It yields the protein CASSLMTTEQDF. The variable domain in full, with the rest retrieved from reference TRBV5-4 and TRBJ2-7, is ETGVTQSPTHLIKTRGQQVTLRCSSQSGHNTVSWYQQALGQGPQFIFQYYREEENGRGNFPPRFSGLQFPNYSSELNVNALELDDSALYLCASSLMTTEQDFGPGTRLTVT.

The chain employs TRBV19 and TRBJ1-5, with D possibly being TRBD1 (6 bases). Germline CDR1 reads LNHDA; CDR2 reads SQIVND (reference sequence). The ends were cut back, 5 bases at V and 5 bases at J, with 7 bases in the middle. CDR3 length equals 12 residues. The CDR3 DNA is TGTGCCAGTAGTCAGGGGTATCAGCCCCAGCATTTT. Amino acid sequence: CASSQGYQPQHF.

The chain has TRBV7-8 and TRBJ2-3; D perhaps matches TRBD2 (6 bases). Germline-derived CDR1 and CDR2 are SGHVS and FQNEAQ. Deletions cut 5 bases from V and 1 base from J, with 16 bases between. The CDR3 length is 16 residues. The CDR3, as DNA: TGTGCCAGCAGCCCCCGGGAGTTTTTGGGCACAGATACGCAGTATTTT. It is translated as CASSPREFLGTDTQYF.